These T cell receptor beta chains were read from a single sample in a study of shared clonotypes between healthy human individuals. TCRdb's table, derived via immunoSEQ multiplex PCR, lists solely in-frame clones and lacks some. Of about 2.1 million clones listed, about 93% are singletons. Input material: naive CD8+ T cells from PBMCs. The receptors originated from a man between 18 and 29 years old in good health. Some clones in this sample may be carry-over from other donors' samples. Both conserved end residues are part of each CDR3. A D gene is named only where the DNA matches it firmly.

>TRBJ1-2|13|-|TRBV19
CASIGGTDYGYTF
>TRBJ2-3|14|-|TRBV15
CATSRERRPDTQYF
>TRBJ2-5|15|TRBD2|TRBV10-3
CAISAAGGRQETQYF
>TRBJ1-1|13|-|TRBV9
CASSVVSNTEAFF
>TRBJ2-7|15|TRBD1|TRBV28
CASSGRDRGNYEQYF
>TRBJ2-7|13|TRBD1|TRBV29-1
CSVRDRGASEQYF
>TRBJ2-1|15|TRBD2|TRBV7-3
CASSSTSGGYNEQFF
>TRBJ2-7|16|-|TRBV5-8
CASSRGRGMNPYEQYF
>TRBJ2-1|13|TRBD1|TRBV27
CASSRDRGDEQFF
>TRBJ2-5|16|TRBD1|TRBV5-1
CASSLSTGGLRETQYF
>TRBJ1-3|13|-|TRBV6-6
CASSQIIGTTIYF
>TRBJ1-1|16|-|TRBV7-6
CASSLEGGSLNTEAFF
>TRBJ2-3|16|TRBD1|TRBV19
CASSTGQGPGRDTQYF